Following are 22 T cell receptor beta chains from one sample sequenced in a study of regulatory T cells in long-lasting Graves disease. iRepertoire HTBI primers and Arm-PCR of CDR3 regions built TCR beta libraries. A single record per CDR3 protein comes from TCRdb applying MiXCR to the multiplex PCR reads. The repertoire holds around 320,000 distinct CDR3 sequences, with around 17% as singletons. This sample's time point: newly diagnosed GD, antithyroid drugs for less than 3 months. PBMC-derived RNA was used for the TCR library. This sample was also put to use in a study of T cells in Graves' hyperthyroidism and ophthalmopathy.

The starting material was peripheral blood mononuclear cells (PBMCs), obtained at new diagnosis, from a patient treated with antithyroid drugs. Every receptor here comes from a middle-aged man with Graves disease.

This clonotype was observed a few times. Because the CDR3 is missing its conserved closing phenylalanine or tryptophan, this is likely a read error. This chain connects TRBV19 to TRBJ1-5; D uncertain. V was pared by 6 bases and J by 3 bases, with 9 bases between. The CDR3 sequence is 13 residues long. Germline lookup yields CDR1 LNHDA and CDR2 SQIVND (reference sequence). The CDR3 DNA follows: TGTGCCAGTAGAGGAGGGCTCAATCAGCCCCAGCATTGT. Its translation: CASRGGLNQPQHC.

This clonotype was detected once. The chain links TRBV6-4 to TRBJ2-6; D tentatively fits TRBD1 or TRBD2 (5 bases each). Germline CDR1 is MRHNA and CDR2 is SNTAGT. Trimming shortened V by 0 bases and J by 2 bases, and 5 bases separated the two germline ends. The length of the CDR3 is 15 residues. CDR3 coding DNA: TGTGCCAGCAGTGACTCGGGGGCTGGGGCCAACGTCCTGACTTTC. It encodes CASSDSGAGANVLTF.

Of note for this clonotype: A far larger clone is a single base away, which makes a read error likely. The rearrangement uses TRBV18 and TRBJ2-4; unclear D gene. Germline V gene data show CDR1 as KGHSH and CDR2 as LQKENI. CDR3 length equals 13 residues. V lost 1 base to trimming and J lost 13 bases, with 14 bases between them. CDR3 residues: CASSPQVNNEQYF. The CDR3 coding sequence is TGTGCCAGCTCACCACAGGTAAACAATGAGCAGTACTTC. Together with reference TRBV18 and TRBJ2-4, the CDR3 gives the full variable domain: NAGVMQNPRHLVRRRGQEARLRCSPMKGHSHVYWYRQLPEEGLKFMVYLQKENIIDESGMPKERFSAEFPKEGPSILRIQQVVRGDSAAYFCASSPQVNNEQYFGAGTRLSVL.

The V and J genes are TRBV2 and TRBJ1-3; TRBD1 is a possible D gene (5 bases). The CDR3 is 14 residues long. The V end lost 5 bases, the J end lost 3 bases, and 11 bases lay between the germline ends. The germline V gene encodes CDR1 SNHLY and CDR2 FYNNEI. The chain's CDR3 is CASSTPGHGNTIYF. CDR3 DNA: TGTGCCAGCAGTACCCCGGGGCATGGAAACACCATATATTTT.

This clonotype was detected many times. V gene TRBV7-2 combines with J gene TRBJ2-2, with D perhaps matching TRBD1 or TRBD2 (5 bases each). CDR1 and CDR2 (germline): SGHTA, FQGNSA. There are 14 residues in the CDR3. With 8 bases removed from V and 5 bases from J, the gap between germline ends came to 15 bases. DNA of the CDR3: TGTGCCAGCCGTTCGGGACCCGGGACCGGGGAGCTGTTTTTT. This codes for CASRSGPGTGELFF.

Details on this clonotype: Relative to the germline gene, one junction end is altered; a read error may explain this. The chain is built from TRBV5-1 and TRBJ2-5; no definite D call. The germline V gene has CDR1 SGHRS and CDR2 YFSETQ. This CDR3 is built from 14 residues. The CDR3 DNA is TGCGCCAGCAGCTTGGTAGGGAACCAAGAGACCCAGTGCTTC. It is translated as CASSLVGNQETQCF. Together with reference TRBV5-1 and TRBJ2-5, the CDR3 gives the full variable domain: KAGVTQTPRYLIKTRGQQVTLSCSPISGHRSVSWYQQTPGQGLQFLFEYFSETQRNKGNFPGRFSGRQFSNSRSEMNVSTLELGDSALYLCASSLVGNQETQCFGPGTRLLVL.

The chain employs TRBV9 and TRBJ2-1, with 8 bases fitting TRBD2. Germline V CDR1 and CDR2: SGDLS, YYNGEE. CDR3 size: 14 residues. The trim removed 0 bases at V and 6 bases at J, leaving 2 bases unmatched. The CDR3 loop is CASSVAGGPNEQFF. The CDR3 bases are TGTGCCAGCAGCGTAGCGGGGGGGCCCAATGAGCAGTTCTTC.

This clonotype has ten or more counts. The gene calls are TRBV7-9 and TRBJ1-1; D is uncertain. Trimming shortened V by 8 bases and J by 0 bases, and 4 bases separated the two germline ends. The CDR3 has 11 amino acids. From germline, CDR1 is SEHNR and CDR2 FQNEAQ (reference sequence). Written as DNA, the CDR3 is TGTGCCAGCGTAATGAACACTGAAGCTTTCTTT. This translates into CASVMNTEAFF.

The chain recombines TRBV2 with TRBJ1-5; TRBD1 aligns across 9 bases. V gave up 6 bases and J gave up 1 base; unmatched junction bases: 4. Germline assignment: CDR1 SNHLY and CDR2 FYNNEI. The CDR3 runs to 15 residues. The CDR3 is CASREDRGSNQPQHF. The CDR3 DNA sequence: TGTGCCAGCAGAGAGGACAGGGGAAGCAATCAGCCCCAGCATTTT. The whole variable domain, filled in from reference TRBV2 and TRBJ1-5, reads EPEVTQTPSHQVTQMGQEVILRCVPISNHLYFYWYRQILGQKVEFLVSFYNNEISEKSEIFDDQFSVERPDGSNFTLKIRSTKLEDSAMYFCASREDRGSNQPQHFGDGTRLSIL.

This clonotype was seen many times. The chain couples TRBV28 to TRBJ2-3; a possible D gene is TRBD2 (6 bases). V lost 5 bases to trimming and J lost 2 bases, with 29 bases between them. This CDR3 has 20 residues. Germline V lookup: CDR1 MDHEN, CDR2 SYDVKM. CDR3 amino acids: CASSTFRTGGGSIPTDTQYF. The DNA for the CDR3 is TGTGCCAGCAGTACCTTTCGGACTGGTGGGGGGTCCATCCCCACAGATACGCAGTATTTT.

This clonotype was detected only a few times. The chain joins TRBV19 to TRBJ2-1; unclear D gene. The CDR3 totals 19 residues. V was shortened by 6 bases and J by 0 bases, with 24 bases between the two germline ends. In germline, CDR1 is LNHDA, CDR2 SQIVND (reference sequence). The CDR3 bases are TGTGCCAGTAGGGCTGAACTTGCAACTACATACGGCTCCTACAATGAGCAGTTCTTC. Translating it yields CASRAELATTYGSYNEQFF.

Ten or more counts support this clonotype. V usage is TRBV28 and J usage is TRBJ1-4; weak D call: TRBD1 (5 bases). Per germline, CDR1 MDHEN and CDR2 SYDVKM. V was shortened by 5 bases and J by 12 bases, with 10 bases between the two germline ends. The CDR3 spans 11 residues. CDR3 sequence reads: CASSPPGQLFF. CDR3 coding DNA: TGTGCCAGCAGTCCGCCGGGACAACTGTTTTTT. Supplemented by reference TRBV28 and TRBJ1-4, the full variable domain reads DVKVTQSSRYLVKRTGEKVFLECVQDMDHENMFWYRQDPGLGLRLIYFSYDVKMKEKGDIPEGYSVSREKKERFSLILESASTNQTSMYLCASSPPGQLFFGSGTQLSVL.

This chain joins TRBV6-2 or TRBV6-3 and TRBJ2-5, with TRBD2 matching 7 bases. Trimming at V came to 5 bases and at J to 4 bases, leaving 10 bases not matched to a gene. This CDR3 is 15 amino acids long. Per the germline V gene, CDR1 is MNHEY and CDR2 is SVGEGT. This chain's CDR3 is CASSELAGVRETQYF. DNA of the CDR3: TGTGCCAGCAGTGAACTGGCGGGGGTGCGAGAGACCCAGTACTTC.

The chain recombines TRBV6-9 with TRBJ1-6; D is perhaps TRBD1 (5 bases). This CDR3 is built from 15 residues. The ends were cut back, 4 bases at V and 8 bases at J, with 15 bases in the middle. CDR1 is MNHGY, CDR2 SVAAGI, per germline. The CDR3 DNA reads as TGTGCCAGCAGTTTTCGGGCAGGGACTGATTCACCCCTCCACTTT. This sequence encodes CASSFRAGTDSPLHF.

This chain uses TRBV28 with TRBJ2-2; 8 bases map to TRBD2. This CDR3 is built from 15 residues. V gave up 6 bases and J gave up 5 bases; unmatched junction bases: 8. Looked up from germline, CDR1 is MDHEN and CDR2 is SYDVKM. The CDR3: CASRPGGLGTGELFF. The CDR3 DNA follows: TGTGCCAGCAGGCCGGGAGGGCTGGGGACCGGGGAGCTGTTTTTT.

In its sample, this clonotype was seen many times. Here the CDR3 DNA reads TGTGCCAGCAGCAGACAGGATCAGCCCCAGCATTTT. This sequence encodes CASSRQDQPQHF. The gene calls are TRBV5-6 and TRBJ1-5, with a tentative D call TRBD1 (6 bases). CDR3 length: 12 amino acids. Trimming cost V 4 bases and J 5 bases, with 7 bases left between them. Germline CDR1 reads SGHDT; CDR2 reads YYEEEE.

In this sample, this clonotype turned up many times. The V call is TRBV7-2, the J call TRBJ2-3, with a possible D match to TRBD2 (5 bases). Germline V gene lookup returns CDR1 SGHTA and CDR2 FQGNSA. V dropped 4 bases and J dropped 9 bases, with 8 bases sitting between them. This CDR3 region has 11 residues. CDR3 coding DNA: TGTGCCAGCAGCTCCTCGGGGACGCAGTATTTT. Its protein product is CASSSSGTQYF.

In its sample, this clonotype was seen many times. The V call is TRBV12-3 or TRBV12-4, the J call TRBJ2-2, with D perhaps assigned TRBD1 or TRBD2 (5 bases each). Trimming removed 5 bases at V and 3 bases at J, with 7 bases between. The CDR3 runs 13 residues. CDR3 region: CASSEGYTGELFF. The DNA of the CDR3 is TGTGCCAGCAGTGAGGGGTACACCGGGGAGCTGTTTTTT.

This clonotype was observed many times. The J gene is TRBJ2-1, the V gene TRBV24-1; TRBD1 aligns across 10 bases. The CDR3 extends over 15 amino acids. Trimming removed 5 bases from V and 5 bases from J; junction bases left unmatched: 5. Germline CDR1 reads KGHDR; CDR2 reads SFDVKD. CDR3 DNA sequence: TGTGCCACCAGTGCGACAGGGGGCGCCGACAATGAGCAGTTCTTC. It translates to CATSATGGADNEQFF.

In its sample, this clonotype was seen many times. This rearrangement joins TRBV15 to TRBJ1-1; no firm D call. CDR1 is LNHNV and CDR2 is YYDKDF in the germline V gene (reference sequence). Trimming removed 0 bases at V and 11 bases at J, with 13 bases between. The length of the CDR3 is 13 residues. CDR3 nucleotide sequence: TGTGCCACCAGCAGAGATAGTATGGCCTGGGCTTTCTTT. Translation gives CATSRDSMAWAFF.

The rearrangement joins TRBV27 to TRBJ1-2; D unresolved. The V end was cut by 1 base, the J end by 9 bases, with 15 bases between. CDR1 is MNHEY, CDR2 SMNVEV, per germline (reference sequence). The CDR3 consists of 14 residues. The CDR3 bases are TGTGCCAGCAGTTTATATGGTATACTCAGGAGCTACACCTTC. It codes for CASSLYGILRSYTF.

The gene calls are TRBV7-2 and TRBJ2-4, with 7 positions matching TRBD1. The CDR3 covers 15 residues. The V and J ends lost 1 base and 7 bases, in that order; junction bases with no gene match: 7. Per germline, CDR1 SGHTA and CDR2 FQGNSA. CDR3 loop: CASSLVLGQNNIQYF. CDR3 in DNA: TGTGCCAGCAGCTTAGTACTGGGACAGAACAACATTCAGTACTTC.